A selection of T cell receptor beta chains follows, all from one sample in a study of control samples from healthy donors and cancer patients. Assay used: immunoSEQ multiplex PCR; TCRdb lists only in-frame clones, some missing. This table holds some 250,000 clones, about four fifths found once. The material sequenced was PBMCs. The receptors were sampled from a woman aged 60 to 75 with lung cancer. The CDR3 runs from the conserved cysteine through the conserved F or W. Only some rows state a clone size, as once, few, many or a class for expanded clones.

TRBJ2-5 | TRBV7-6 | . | CASSLNTETQYF
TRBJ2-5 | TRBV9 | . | CASSAIASSETQYF
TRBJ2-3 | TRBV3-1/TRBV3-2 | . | CASRPRSGGRARSDTQYF
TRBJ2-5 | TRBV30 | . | CAWSAGTGARQETQYF
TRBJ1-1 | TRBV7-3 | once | CASSFSSGLNTEAFF
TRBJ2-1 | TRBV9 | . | CASSVGDLAGGYNEQFF
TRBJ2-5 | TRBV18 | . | CASSPSGIGETQYF
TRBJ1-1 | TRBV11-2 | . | CASSLDKLRNTEAFF
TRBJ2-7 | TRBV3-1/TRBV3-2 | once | CASSAGTYEQYF
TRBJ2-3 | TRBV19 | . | CASSMDLAGGGTQYF
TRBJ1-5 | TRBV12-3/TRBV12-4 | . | CASSWTGNQPQHF
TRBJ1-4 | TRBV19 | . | CASSIDPDEKLFF
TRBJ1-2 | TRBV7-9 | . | CASSSGSNYGYTF
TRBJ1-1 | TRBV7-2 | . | CASSPGSLNTEAFF
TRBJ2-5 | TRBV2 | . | CASRTLETQYF
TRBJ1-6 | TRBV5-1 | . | CASSLEGTGTGLYNSPLHF
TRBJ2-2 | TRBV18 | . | CASSPASGNTGELFF
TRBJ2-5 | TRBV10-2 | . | CASSTGQGVRETQYF
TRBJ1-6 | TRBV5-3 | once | CARSRNSPLHF
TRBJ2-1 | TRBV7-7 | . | CASSLRGGSSYNEQFF
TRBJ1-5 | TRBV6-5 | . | CASSYSRGDQPQHF
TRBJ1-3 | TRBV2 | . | CASGGQGNPNTIYF
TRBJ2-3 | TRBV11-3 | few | CASSLGAGGSTSTDTQYF
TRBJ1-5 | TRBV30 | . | CAWSSMMGNQPQHF
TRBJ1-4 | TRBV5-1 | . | CASRGQGTNEKLFF
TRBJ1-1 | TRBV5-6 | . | CASSPVGRATEAFF
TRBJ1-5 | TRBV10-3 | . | CAISQGDGNQPQHF
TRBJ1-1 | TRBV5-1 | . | CASSLQFGSTTEAFF
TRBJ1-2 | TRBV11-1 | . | CASSLLPGQGGGYTF
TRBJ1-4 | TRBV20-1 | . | CSAHYNEKLFF
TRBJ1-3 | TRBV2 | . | CASTYGTGTGNTIYF
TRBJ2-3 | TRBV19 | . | CASSALGHDTDTQYF
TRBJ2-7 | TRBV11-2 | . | CASSLMAAVYEQYF
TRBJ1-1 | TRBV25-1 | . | CASSRPGGTEAFF
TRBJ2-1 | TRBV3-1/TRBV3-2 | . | CASSRQGLYNEQFF
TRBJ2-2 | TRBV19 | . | CASYTGIGELFF
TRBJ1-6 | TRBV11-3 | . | CASSLESGSASSPLHF
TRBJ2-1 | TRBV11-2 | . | CASSLGSGVNEQFF
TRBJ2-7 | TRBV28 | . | CASSRGGQGGYEQYF
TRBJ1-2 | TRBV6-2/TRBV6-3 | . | CASSYLIRDGYTF
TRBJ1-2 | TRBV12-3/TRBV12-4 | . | CASSSLYGYTF
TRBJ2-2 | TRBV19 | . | CASSIAGTTPGELFF
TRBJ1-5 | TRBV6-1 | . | CASSEFRDQPQHF
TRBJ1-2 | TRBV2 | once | CASSFSEKRAGYTF
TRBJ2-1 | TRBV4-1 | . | CASSQPGPSYNEQFF
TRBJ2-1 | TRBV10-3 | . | CAVASSYNEQFF
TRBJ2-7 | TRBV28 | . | CASSLLQYEQYF
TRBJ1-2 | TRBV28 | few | CASSFETGGDYGYTF
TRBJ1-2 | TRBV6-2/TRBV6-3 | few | CASSYSRTGRQFF
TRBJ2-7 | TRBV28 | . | CASVTGTSYEQYF